These 18 T cell receptor beta chains came from one sample sequenced in a study of CD8 T cells in Susac syndrome. Roughly 0.45 to 1 ug RNA was reverse transcribed with random hexamers. MiXCR, applied by TCRdb to the immunoSEQ multiplex PCR reads, yields one record per CDR3 protein. The sample shows 250,000 to 300,000 distinct CDR3 sequences, about 88% of them seen only once. The specimen was CD8+ T cells from PBMCs. Source of these receptors: a human donor with multiple sclerosis.

The chain uses TRBV28 and TRBJ1-5; no reliable D call. V dropped 5 bases and J dropped 4 bases, with 21 bases sitting between them. This CDR3 is built from 17 residues. Per germline, CDR1 MDHEN and CDR2 SYDVKM. In DNA form, the CDR3 reads TGTGCCAGCAGTCCCCCCCGGACCTGGAGAGGAAATCAGCCCCAGCATTTT. Protein sequence: CASSPPRTWRGNQPQHF. Supplemented by reference TRBV28 and TRBJ1-5, the full variable domain reads DVKVTQSSRYLVKRTGEKVFLECVQDMDHENMFWYRQDPGLGLRLIYFSYDVKMKEKGDIPEGYSVSREKKERFSLILESASTNQTSMYLCASSPPRTWRGNQPQHFGDGTRLSIL.

This chain joins TRBV18 and TRBJ1-1; D uncertain. Germline V gives CDR1 KGHSH, CDR2 LQKENI. The CDR3 loop spans 15 amino acids. Deletions cut 4 bases from V and 1 base from J, with 13 bases between. This CDR3 is CASSQERDQNTEAFF. The DNA for the CDR3 is TGTGCCAGCTCACAAGAGAGAGATCAGAACACTGAAGCTTTCTTT.

The rearrangement uses TRBV10-3 and TRBJ2-3; unclear D gene. CDR3 length: 12 amino acids. V dropped 8 bases and J dropped 5 bases, with 11 bases sitting between them. Per the germline V gene, CDR1 is ENHRY and CDR2 is SYGVKD. CDR3 bases: TGTGCCATCGGGCCCCTGCAAGATACGCAGTATTTT. Translation gives CAIGPLQDTQYF.

The chain recombines TRBV30 with TRBJ1-4; the D gene is possibly TRBD1 (6 bases). CDR3 length: 14 residues. Trimming cost V 0 bases and J 7 bases, with 12 bases left between them. From germline, CDR1 is GTSNPN and CDR2 SVGIG (reference sequence). CDR3 residues: CAWSVMEGGEKLFF. The CDR3 DNA is TGTGCCTGGAGTGTAATGGAGGGGGGTGAAAAACTGTTTTTT.

The table lists this clonotype with a count of one. As DNA, the CDR3 is TGTGCCAGCAGCTTAGGCGAGGGTCGCTACACCTTC. It encodes CASSLGEGRYTF. The rearrangement uses TRBV7-6 and TRBJ1-2; no definite D call. Germline CDR1 SGHVS, CDR2 FNYEAQ. The V end was cut by 1 base, the J end by 9 bases, with 9 bases between. This CDR3 has 12 residues.

This chain links TRBV27 with TRBJ2-1; TRBD2 agrees at 7 bases. CDR3 size: 13 residues. Germline V lookup: CDR1 MNHEY, CDR2 SMNVEV (reference sequence). After removal of 8 bases from V and 6 bases from J, the junction contained 7 bases not matched to a gene. In DNA form, the CDR3 reads TGTGCCAGCGGGGGGGTACCCATCAATGAGCAGTTCTTC. Its protein product is CASGGVPINEQFF.

The chain employs TRBV28 and TRBJ2-3, with 10 bases aligning to TRBD2. Unmatched junction bases numbered 5, after V lost 6 bases and J lost 2 bases. The CDR3 runs to 15 residues. Germline V gene sequence: CDR1 MDHEN, CDR2 SYDVKM. The CDR3 nucleotides read TGTGCCAGCAGGGAGGGACTAGCGACCACAGATACGCAGTATTTT. Its translation is CASREGLATTDTQYF.

The CDR3: CASRRGGIASANEQFF. CDR3 sequence (DNA): TGTGCCAGCAGGAGAGGGGGCATCGCTAGCGCGAATGAGCAGTTCTTC. The V and J genes are TRBV21-1 and TRBJ2-1; the table gives TRBD1 as D, unverified against the DNA. TRBV21-1 is noted as a pseudogene. The length of the CDR3 is 16 residues.

CDR3 in amino acids: CASSQASGRDNSPLHF. The CDR3 nucleotides read TGCGCCAGCAGCCAAGCCTCTGGGAGGGATAATTCACCCCTCCACTTT. The chain is built from TRBV4-1 and TRBJ1-6, with unresolved D. Trimming pared 1 base from V and 5 bases from J, leaving 12 bases between. The germline gives CDR1 MGHRA, CDR2 YSYEKL. The CDR3 extends over 16 amino acids.

The chain has TRBV12-3 or TRBV12-4 and TRBJ1-3; D unclear. This CDR3 has 15 residues. V was pared by 5 bases and J by 4 bases, with 15 bases between. In DNA, the CDR3 is TGTGCCAGCAGTATTCTCCCCCGGGGAGGAAACACCATATATTTT. Its protein product is CASSILPRGGNTIYF.

This chain links TRBV7-8 with TRBJ2-3, with TRBD2 as a possible D gene (6 bases). The CDR3 totals 15 residues. Trimming left V 0 bases short and J 4 bases short, with 11 bases between. Looked up from germline, CDR1 is SGHVS and CDR2 is FQNEAQ. This chain's CDR3 is CASSLARERADTQYF. In DNA form, the CDR3 reads TGTGCCAGCAGCTTAGCTCGGGAGCGGGCAGATACGCAGTATTTT.

The chain links TRBV12-5 to TRBJ1-2; a weak D match, TRBD1 (6 bases). Per germline, CDR1 LGHNT and CDR2 FRNRAP. V lost 7 bases and J lost 2, with 29 bases in between. The CDR3 runs to 19 residues. The CDR3 reads CASAIGLKARQVPNYGYTF. The DNA for the CDR3 is TGTGCTAGTGCAATTGGTTTAAAGGCTCGACAGGTCCCGAACTATGGCTACACCTTC. Filled out from reference TRBV12-5 and TRBJ1-2, the complete variable domain reads DARVTQTPRHKVTEMGQEVTMRCQPILGHNTVFWYRQTMMQGLELLAYFRNRAPLDDSGMPKDRFSAEMPDATLATLKIQPSEPRDSAVYFCASAIGLKARQVPNYGYTFGSGTRLTVV.

This chain uses TRBV15 with TRBJ2-6; D possibly corresponds to TRBD1 (6 bases). The CDR3 length is 16 residues. V lost 0 bases, J lost 4 bases, and 10 bases lay in between. From germline, CDR1 is LNHNV and CDR2 YYDKDF (reference sequence). The CDR3 sequence is CATSRDRGTGANVLTF. The CDR3 DNA is TGTGCCACCAGCAGAGATAGGGGGACGGGGGCCAACGTCCTGACTTTC.

This clonotype has just one count. This chain links TRBV2 with TRBJ2-2; D is unresolved. CDR3 size: 13 residues. The ends were cut back, 7 bases at V and 8 bases at J, with 14 bases in the middle. Germline values: CDR1 SNHLY, CDR2 FYNNEI. The CDR3 DNA reads as TGTGCCAGCACCGCGGAATATAGTGGGGAGCTGTTTTTT. Its protein product is CASTAEYSGELFF.

The chain is built from TRBV28 and TRBJ2-3; D assignment may be TRBD1 or TRBD2 (5 bases each). The CDR3 runs to 16 residues. Per germline, CDR1 MDHEN and CDR2 SYDVKM. V lost 5 bases to trimming and J lost 1 base, with 16 bases between them. This CDR3 is CASSHRGVGGTDTQYF. In DNA, the CDR3 is TGTGCCAGCAGTCATCGGGGCGTAGGCGGCACAGATACGCAGTATTTT.

The chain uses TRBV20-1 and TRBJ2-1; D is undetermined. The length of the CDR3 is 12 residues. The ends were cut back, 0 bases at V and 12 bases at J, with 12 bases in the middle. Germline V gene data show CDR1 as DFQATT and CDR2 as SNEGSKA (reference sequence). In nucleotides, the CDR3 is TGCAGTGCTAGAGATCTCCGTGTGGCGCAGTTCTTC. This sequence encodes CSARDLRVAQFF.

This chain joins TRBV6-5 and TRBJ1-5; no definite D call. This CDR3 is built from 15 residues. The ends were cut back, 2 bases at V and 0 bases at J, with 8 bases in the middle. From germline, CDR1 is MNHEY and CDR2 SVGAGI. This CDR3 is CASSYGKGSNQPQHF. The CDR3 nucleotides read TGTGCCAGCAGTTACGGAAAAGGTAGCAATCAGCCCCAGCATTTT.

This rearrangement joins TRBV7-9 to TRBJ2-2; 8 positions match TRBD2. Per germline, CDR1 SEHNR and CDR2 FQNEAQ (reference sequence). The CDR3 runs to 15 residues. Germline trimming cut 1 base from V and 7 bases from J; bases unmatched to any gene: 5. The CDR3 sequence is CASSLVRAGGGELFF. CDR3 nucleotides: TGTGCCAGCAGCTTAGTCCGCGCGGGAGGCGGGGAGCTGTTTTTT.